Presented here are 10 T cell receptor beta chains from one specimen sequenced in a study of blood T cell repertoires in COVID-19. Repertoires were generated with immunoSEQ multiplex PCR, while TCRdb's copy carries only in-frame clones and drops some. The sample holds around 310,000 clones, roughly 90% seen once. Sample: PBMCs or T cells enriched from blood (not recorded which). Receptors originate from a woman in her 30s who had recovered from COVID-19.

The sample holds one count of this clone. CDR3 sequence reads: CASSFYASGETQYF. CDR3 sequence (DNA): TGTGCCAGCAGCTTTTATGCTAGCGGGGAGACCCAGTACTTC. The gene calls are TRBV7-2 and TRBJ2-5; 8 bases align to TRBD2. From germline, CDR1 is SGHTA and CDR2 FQGNSA. V shed 3 bases and J 5 bases; nucleotides not matched to a gene: 5. This CDR3 is built from 14 residues.

This clone was seen only a few times. This chain connects TRBV19 to TRBJ1-5; a weak D match, TRBD1 (6 bases). The germline V and J ends were trimmed by 5 bases and 3 bases, with 14 bases remaining between them. The germline V gene encodes CDR1 LNHDA and CDR2 SQIVND (reference sequence). The length of the CDR3 is 15 residues. The CDR3 sequence: CASSLGQNYNQPQHF. The CDR3 DNA reads TGTGCCAGTAGTTTAGGACAGAATTACAATCAGCCCCAGCATTTT. Using reference TRBV19 and TRBJ1-5 for the parts outside the CDR3, the full variable domain is DGGITQSPKYLFRKEGQNVTLSCEQNLNHDAMYWYRQDPGQGLRLIYYSQIVNDFQKGDIAEGYSVSREKKESFPLTVTSAQKNPTAFYLCASSLGQNYNQPQHFGDGTRLSIL.

The chain uses TRBV13 and TRBJ2-2; TRBD1 aligns across 9 bases. This CDR3 region has 16 residues. In germline, CDR1 is PRHDT, CDR2 FYEKMQ (reference sequence). The junction had 4 bases not matched to a gene; V was cut back by 5 bases and J by 0 bases. The CDR3, as DNA: TGTGCCAGCAGCCCTCGGACAGGGGCGAACACCGGGGAGCTGTTTTTT. This sequence encodes CASSPRTGANTGELFF.

The chain links TRBV5-1 to TRBJ1-2, with 7 nucleotides matching TRBD1. Germline V gives CDR1 SGHRS, CDR2 YFSETQ. J gave up 4 bases and V 1 base, and 4 bases lay outside the gene matches. This CDR3 comprises 14 residues. The CDR3 nucleotides read TGCGCCAGCAGCTTGACAGGGGAGATCTATGGCTACACCTTC. This encodes CASSLTGEIYGYTF.

V gene TRBV28 combines with J gene TRBJ1-1; D remains unclear. Germline CDR1 MDHEN, CDR2 SYDVKM. The V end was cut by 6 bases, the J end by 1 base, with 12 bases between. The CDR3 has 14 residues. The CDR3 coding sequence is TGTGCCAGCAGGATCGTCGGTTCGAACACTGAAGCTTTCTTT. Its translation: CASRIVGSNTEAFF.

V usage is TRBV29-1 and J usage is TRBJ2-1; TRBD2 might be the D (6 bases). This CDR3 has 14 amino acids. The V end lost 3 bases, the J end lost 6 bases, and 15 bases lay between the germline ends. CDR1 SQVTM and CDR2 ANQGSEA come from the germline V gene. The CDR3, as DNA: TGCAGCGTTGATGGGGGGTCCTTCTTCAATGAGCAGTTCTTC. Residues: CSVDGGSFFNEQFF.

The chain combines TRBV2 with TRBJ2-7, with TRBD1 as a possible D gene (5 bases). The germline V gene encodes CDR1 SNHLY and CDR2 FYNNEI. V was pared by 3 bases and J by 3 bases, with 9 bases between. The length of the CDR3 is 13 residues. The CDR3 sequence: CASSDRVGYEQYF. The CDR3 DNA reads TGTGCCAGCAGTGACAGGGTGGGCTACGAGCAGTACTTC.

The rearrangement links TRBV4-1 to TRBJ1-1; D is undetermined. Germline loops: CDR1 MGHRA, CDR2 YSYEKL. The CDR3 runs 12 residues. With 4 bases removed from V and 6 bases from J, the gap between germline ends came to 9 bases. The CDR3: CASSPDGAEAFF. For the CDR3, the DNA is TGCGCCAGCAGCCCCGACGGAGCTGAAGCTTTCTTT.

This clone was counted once. This sequence joins TRBV5-6 and TRBJ2-1; 8 bases line up with TRBD2. Losses at the gene ends were 2 bases for V and 6 bases for J; bases not matched to a gene: 10. The CDR3 totals 16 residues. Per germline, CDR1 SGHDT and CDR2 YYEEEE. CDR3 protein: CASSFGLAGGFNEQFF. CDR3 sequence (DNA): TGTGCCAGCAGCTTCGGATTGGCGGGAGGTTTCAATGAGCAGTTCTTC.

This clone was picked up a small number of times. The chain has TRBV10-3 and TRBJ1-5; tentatively, D is TRBD1 (5 bases). V gave up 6 bases and J gave up 5 bases, with 23 bases separating them. This CDR3 is built from 17 residues. CDR1 is ENHRY and CDR2 is SYGVKD in the germline V gene. The CDR3 DNA reads as TGTGCCATCAGCCCCAGGGCGGTTTCGGGTTCGGATCAGCCCCAGCATTTT. This sequence encodes CAISPRAVSGSDQPQHF.